This TCR beta chain came from a study of T-cell memory formation after mild COVID-19. V was trimmed by 0 bases and J by 6 bases, leaving 21 bases between them. This CDR3 has 17 residues. The V gene's germline CDR1 is MNHEY and CDR2 SVGAGI. General study findings and limits: Several responding clones turned up in pre-infection memory, indicating that cross-reactive memory may have taken part.

This clonotype has a count of ten or more. What it binds is unknown. From the 5' RACE reads, TCRdb called clonotypes with MiXCR, one entry per CDR3 protein. The sample comprises 200,000 to 250,000 distinct CDR3 sequences, 9% to 10% of which are singletons, and roughly 4% rests with the top ten. This receptor was identified in a man between 18 and 35 years old who had mild COVID-19 (a few samples of this study predate the infection). Cell type and time point are not known. The material sequenced was PBMCs or a T cell subset sorted from them (not recorded which). The chain has TRBV6-5 and TRBJ2-7; D unresolved. The CDR3 loop reads CASSYSKLRATRREQYF. For the CDR3, the DNA is TGTGCCAGCAGTTACTCTAAACTCCGGGCCACCCGTCGCGAGCAGTACTTC.